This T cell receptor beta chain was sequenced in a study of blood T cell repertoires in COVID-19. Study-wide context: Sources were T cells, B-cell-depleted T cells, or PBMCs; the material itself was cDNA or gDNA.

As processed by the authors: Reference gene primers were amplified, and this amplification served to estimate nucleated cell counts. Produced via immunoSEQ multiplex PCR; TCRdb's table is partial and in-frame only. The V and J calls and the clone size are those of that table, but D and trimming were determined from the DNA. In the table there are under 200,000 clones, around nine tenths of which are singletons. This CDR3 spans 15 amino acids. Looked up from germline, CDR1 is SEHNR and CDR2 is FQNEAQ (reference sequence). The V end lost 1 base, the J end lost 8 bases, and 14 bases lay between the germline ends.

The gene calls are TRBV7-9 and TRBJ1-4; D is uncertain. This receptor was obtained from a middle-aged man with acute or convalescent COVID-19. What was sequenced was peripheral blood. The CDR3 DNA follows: TGTGCCAGCAGCTTAGTTCTTGCGGGGAACGAAAAACTGTTTTTT. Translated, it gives CASSLVLAGNEKLFF.